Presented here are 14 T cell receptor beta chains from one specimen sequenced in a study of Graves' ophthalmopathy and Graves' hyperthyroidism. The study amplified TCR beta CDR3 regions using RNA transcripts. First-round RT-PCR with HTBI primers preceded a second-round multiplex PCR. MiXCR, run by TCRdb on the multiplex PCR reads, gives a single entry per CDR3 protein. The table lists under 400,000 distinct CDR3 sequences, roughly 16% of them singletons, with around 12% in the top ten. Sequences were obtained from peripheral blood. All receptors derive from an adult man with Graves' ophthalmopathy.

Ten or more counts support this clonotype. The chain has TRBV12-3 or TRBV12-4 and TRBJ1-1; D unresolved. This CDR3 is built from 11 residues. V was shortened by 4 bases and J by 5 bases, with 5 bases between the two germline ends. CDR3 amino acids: CASSSGTEAFF. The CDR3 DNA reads TGTGCCAGCAGTTCTGGGACTGAAGCTTTCTTT.

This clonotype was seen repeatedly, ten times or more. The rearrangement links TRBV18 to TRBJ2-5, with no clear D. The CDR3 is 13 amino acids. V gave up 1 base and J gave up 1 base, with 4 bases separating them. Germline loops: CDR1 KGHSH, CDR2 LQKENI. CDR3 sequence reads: CASSPLSQETQYF. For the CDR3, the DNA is TGTGCCAGCTCACCACTATCCCAAGAGACCCAGTACTTC.

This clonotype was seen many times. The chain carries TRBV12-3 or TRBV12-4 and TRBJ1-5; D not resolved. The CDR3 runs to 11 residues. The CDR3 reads CATGPDQPQHF. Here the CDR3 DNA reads TGTGCTACTGGGCCGGATCAGCCCCAGCATTTT.

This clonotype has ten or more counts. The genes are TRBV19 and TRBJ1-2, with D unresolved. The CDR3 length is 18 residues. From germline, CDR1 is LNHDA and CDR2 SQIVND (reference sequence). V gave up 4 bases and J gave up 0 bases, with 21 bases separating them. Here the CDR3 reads CASSTAGSGSPTNYGYTF. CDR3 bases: TGTGCCAGTAGTACCGCTGGGTCGGGGTCGCCGACTAACTATGGCTACACCTTC.

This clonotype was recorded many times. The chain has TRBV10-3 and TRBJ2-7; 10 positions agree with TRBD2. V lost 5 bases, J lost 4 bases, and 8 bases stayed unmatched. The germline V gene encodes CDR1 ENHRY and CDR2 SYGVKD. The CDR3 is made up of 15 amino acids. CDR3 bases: TGTGCCATCAGTCAACCTAGCGGGAGATTTTACGAGCAGTACTTC. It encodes CAISQPSGRFYEQYF.

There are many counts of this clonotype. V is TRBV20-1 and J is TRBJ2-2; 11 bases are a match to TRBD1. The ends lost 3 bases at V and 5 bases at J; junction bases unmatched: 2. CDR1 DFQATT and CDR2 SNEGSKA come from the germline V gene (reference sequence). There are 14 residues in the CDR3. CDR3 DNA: TGCAGTGCTAGGGACAGGGGGCAGACCGGGGAGCTGTTTTTT. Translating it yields CSARDRGQTGELFF.

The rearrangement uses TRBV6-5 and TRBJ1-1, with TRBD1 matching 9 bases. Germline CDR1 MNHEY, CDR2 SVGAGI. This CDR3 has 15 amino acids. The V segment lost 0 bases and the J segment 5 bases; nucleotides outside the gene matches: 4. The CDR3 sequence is CASSYSGQGMTEAFF. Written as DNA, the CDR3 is TGTGCCAGCAGTTACTCAGGACAGGGGATGACTGAAGCTTTCTTT.

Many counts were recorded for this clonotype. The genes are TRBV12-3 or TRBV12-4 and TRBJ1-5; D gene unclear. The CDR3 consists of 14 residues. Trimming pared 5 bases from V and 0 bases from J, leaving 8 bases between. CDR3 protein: CASSVAGSNQPQHF. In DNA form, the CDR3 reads TGTGCCAGCAGTGTTGCAGGTAGCAATCAGCCCCAGCATTTT.

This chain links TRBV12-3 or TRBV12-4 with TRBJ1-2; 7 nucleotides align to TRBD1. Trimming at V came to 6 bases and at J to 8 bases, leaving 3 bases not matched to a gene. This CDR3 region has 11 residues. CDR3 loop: CASSRGQGYTF. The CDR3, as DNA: TGTGCCAGCAGCCGGGGACAGGGCTACACCTTC.

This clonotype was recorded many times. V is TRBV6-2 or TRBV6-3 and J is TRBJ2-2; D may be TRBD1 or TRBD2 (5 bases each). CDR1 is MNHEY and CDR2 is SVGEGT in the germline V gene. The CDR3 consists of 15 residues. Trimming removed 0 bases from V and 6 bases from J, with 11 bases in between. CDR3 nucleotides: TGTGCCAGCAGTTACTCGATTTCGGGGCCCGGGGAGCTGTTTTTT. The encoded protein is CASSYSISGPGELFF.

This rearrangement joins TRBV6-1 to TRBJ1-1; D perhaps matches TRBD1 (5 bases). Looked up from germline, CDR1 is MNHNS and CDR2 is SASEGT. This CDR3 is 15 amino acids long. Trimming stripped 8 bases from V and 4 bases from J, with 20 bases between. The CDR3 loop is CASPSRGVVGTEAFF. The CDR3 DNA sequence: TGTGCCAGCCCCTCGAGGGGAGTCGTGGGCACTGAAGCTTTCTTT.

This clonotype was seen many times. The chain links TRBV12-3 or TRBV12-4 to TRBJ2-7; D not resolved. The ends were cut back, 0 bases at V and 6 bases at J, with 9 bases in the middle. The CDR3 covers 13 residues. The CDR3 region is CASSLAHRSEQYF. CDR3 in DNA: TGTGCCAGCAGTTTAGCGCACCGTTCCGAGCAGTACTTC.

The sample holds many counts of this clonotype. The CDR3 DNA sequence: TGTGCCAGCAGCCCTCGACAGGGGGCGAACTATGGCTACACCTTC. Protein product: CASSPRQGANYGYTF. The V and J genes are TRBV11-2 and TRBJ1-2, with 10 bases lining up with TRBD1. The germline CDR1 and CDR2 sequences are SGHAT and FQNNGV. CDR3 size: 15 residues. V trimming: 5 bases; J trimming: 2 bases; junction bases outside the gene matches: 5.

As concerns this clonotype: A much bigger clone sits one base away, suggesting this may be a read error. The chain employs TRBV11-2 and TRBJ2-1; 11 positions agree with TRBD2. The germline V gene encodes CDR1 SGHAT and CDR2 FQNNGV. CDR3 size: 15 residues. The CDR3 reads CASRQVGLAVNVQFF. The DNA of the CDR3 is TGTGCCAGCAGGCAAGTGGGACTAGCGGTCAATGTGCAGTTCTTC. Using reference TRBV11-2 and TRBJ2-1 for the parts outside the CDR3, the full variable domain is EAGVAQSPRYKIIEKRQSVAFWCNPISGHATLYWYQQILGQGPKLLIQFQNNGVVDDSQLPKDRFSAERLKGVDSTLKIQPAKLEDSAVYLCASRQVGLAVNVQFFGPGTRLTVL.